This TCR beta chain was found in a study of regulatory dendritic cells for organ transplantation. Study-wide points: The most alloreactive TCR clonotypes were found in resting memory CD8+ cells. Memory T cells were less diverse than naive, with memory CD8+ most oligoclonal.

Germline CDR1 is SGDLS and CDR2 is YYNGEE. The CDR3 runs to 14 residues. Unmatched junction bases numbered 4, after V lost 4 bases and J lost 1 base. As to this clone: Its antigen is undetermined.

Assay used: immunoSEQ multiplex PCR; TCRdb lists only in-frame clones, some missing. The sample has over 25,000 clones, about four fifths seen once. This sequence originates from a human donor in good health. The chain uses TRBV9 and TRBJ1-1; TRBD1 matches at 7 bases. The material sequenced was naive CD4+ T cells from blood. Regarding subset: CD45RA+ naive T cells. Here the CDR3 reads CASSPHRGNTEAFF. In nucleotides, the CDR3 is TGTGCCAGCAGCCCCCACAGGGGGAACACTGAAGCTTTCTTT.